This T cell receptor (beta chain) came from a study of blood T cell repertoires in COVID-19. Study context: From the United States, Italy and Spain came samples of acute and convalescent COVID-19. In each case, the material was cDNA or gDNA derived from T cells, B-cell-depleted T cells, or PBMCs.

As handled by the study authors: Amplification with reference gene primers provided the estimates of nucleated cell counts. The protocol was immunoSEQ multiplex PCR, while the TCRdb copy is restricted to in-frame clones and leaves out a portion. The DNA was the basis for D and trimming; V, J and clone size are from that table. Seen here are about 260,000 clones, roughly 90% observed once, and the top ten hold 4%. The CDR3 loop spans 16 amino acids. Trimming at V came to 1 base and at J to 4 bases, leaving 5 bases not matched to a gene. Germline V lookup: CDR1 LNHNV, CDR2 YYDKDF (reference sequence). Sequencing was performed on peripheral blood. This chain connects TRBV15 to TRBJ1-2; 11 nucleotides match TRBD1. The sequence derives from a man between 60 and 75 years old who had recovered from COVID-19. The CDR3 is CATSRGGQGDGYGYTF. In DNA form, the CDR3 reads TGTGCCACCAGCAGAGGGGGACAGGGGGACGGCTATGGCTACACCTTC.